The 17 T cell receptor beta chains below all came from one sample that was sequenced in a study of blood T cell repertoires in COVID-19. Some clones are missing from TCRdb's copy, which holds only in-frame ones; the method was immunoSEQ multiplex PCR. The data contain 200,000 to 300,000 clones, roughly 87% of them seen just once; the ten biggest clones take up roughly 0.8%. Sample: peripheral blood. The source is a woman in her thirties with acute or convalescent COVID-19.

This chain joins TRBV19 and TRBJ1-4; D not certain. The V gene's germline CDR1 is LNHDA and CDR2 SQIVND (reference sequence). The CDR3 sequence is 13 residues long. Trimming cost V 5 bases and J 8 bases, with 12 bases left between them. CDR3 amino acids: CASSPDLSEKLFF. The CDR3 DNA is TGTGCCAGTAGTCCAGACTTAAGCGAAAAACTGTTTTTT.

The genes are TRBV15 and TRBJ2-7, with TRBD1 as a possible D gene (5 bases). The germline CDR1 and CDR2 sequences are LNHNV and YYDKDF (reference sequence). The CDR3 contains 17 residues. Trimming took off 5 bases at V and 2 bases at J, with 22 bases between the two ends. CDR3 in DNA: TGTGCCACCAGCCGCGCCTTAGACAGTTCGCCCCCCTACGAGCAGTACTTC. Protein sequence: CATSRALDSSPPYEQYF.

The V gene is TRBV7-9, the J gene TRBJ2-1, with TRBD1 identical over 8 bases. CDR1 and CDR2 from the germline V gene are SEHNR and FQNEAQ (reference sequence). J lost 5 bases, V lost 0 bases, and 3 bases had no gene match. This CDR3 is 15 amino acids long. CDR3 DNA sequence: TGTGCCAGCAGCTTAGCTGGACAGGGACACAATGAGCAGTTCTTC. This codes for CASSLAGQGHNEQFF.

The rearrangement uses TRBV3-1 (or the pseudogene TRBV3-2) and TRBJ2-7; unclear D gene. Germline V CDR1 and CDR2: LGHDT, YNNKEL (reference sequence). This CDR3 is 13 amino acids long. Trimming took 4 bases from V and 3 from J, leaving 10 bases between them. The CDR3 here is CASSLLERYEQYF. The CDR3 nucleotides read TGTGCCAGCAGCCTACTGGAGCGCTACGAGCAGTACTTC.

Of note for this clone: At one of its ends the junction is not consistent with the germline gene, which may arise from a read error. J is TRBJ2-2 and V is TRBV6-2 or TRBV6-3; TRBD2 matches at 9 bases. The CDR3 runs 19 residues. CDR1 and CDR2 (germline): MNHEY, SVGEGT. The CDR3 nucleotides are TGTGCCAGCAATTACCCCCTTGGCGGGAGGGCCTTGGACACCGGGGAGCTGTTTTTT. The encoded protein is CASNYPLGGRALDTGELFF.

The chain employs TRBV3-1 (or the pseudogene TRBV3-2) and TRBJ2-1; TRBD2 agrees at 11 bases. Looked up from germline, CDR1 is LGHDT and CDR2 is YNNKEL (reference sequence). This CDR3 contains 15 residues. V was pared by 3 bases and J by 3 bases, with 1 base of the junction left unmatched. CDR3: CASSQGLAVYNEQFF. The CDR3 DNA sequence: TGTGCCAGCAGCCAGGGACTAGCGGTCTACAATGAGCAGTTCTTC.

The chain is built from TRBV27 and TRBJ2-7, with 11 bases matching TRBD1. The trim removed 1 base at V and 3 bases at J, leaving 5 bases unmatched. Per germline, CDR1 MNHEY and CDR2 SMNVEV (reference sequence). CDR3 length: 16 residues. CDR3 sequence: CASSLFAGTGGYEQYF. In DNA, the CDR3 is TGTGCCAGCAGTTTATTTGCCGGGACAGGGGGCTACGAGCAGTACTTC.

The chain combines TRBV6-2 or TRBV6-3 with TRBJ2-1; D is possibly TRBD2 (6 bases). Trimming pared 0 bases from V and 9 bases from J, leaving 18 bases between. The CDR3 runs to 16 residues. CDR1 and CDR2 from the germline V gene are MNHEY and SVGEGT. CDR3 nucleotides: TGTGCCAGCAGTTACTCCACTAGCTCCGGGAGTGGTGAGCAGTTCTTC. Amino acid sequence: CASSYSTSSGSGEQFF.

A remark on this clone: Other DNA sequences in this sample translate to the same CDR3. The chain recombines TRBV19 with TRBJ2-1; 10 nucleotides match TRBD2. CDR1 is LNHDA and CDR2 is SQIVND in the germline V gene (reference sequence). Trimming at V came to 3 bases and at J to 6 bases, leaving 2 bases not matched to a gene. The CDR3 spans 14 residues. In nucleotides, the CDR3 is TGTGCCAGTAGTATTTTAGCGGGAGGCAATGAGCAGTTCTTC. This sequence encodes CASSILAGGNEQFF.

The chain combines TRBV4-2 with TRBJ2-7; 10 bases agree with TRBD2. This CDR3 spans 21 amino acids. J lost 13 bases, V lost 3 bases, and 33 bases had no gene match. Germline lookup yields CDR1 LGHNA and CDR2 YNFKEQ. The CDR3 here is CASSQGLPAGGPSSFYGGVYF. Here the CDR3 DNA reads TGTGCCAGCAGCCAGGGACTACCAGCGGGAGGGCCCTCCAGTTTCTACGGAGGTGTTTACTTC.

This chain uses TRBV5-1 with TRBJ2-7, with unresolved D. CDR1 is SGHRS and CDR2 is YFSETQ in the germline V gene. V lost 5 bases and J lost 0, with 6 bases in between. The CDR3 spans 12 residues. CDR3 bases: TGCGCCAGCAGGAGCACCTCCTACGAGCAGTACTTC. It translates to CASRSTSYEQYF.

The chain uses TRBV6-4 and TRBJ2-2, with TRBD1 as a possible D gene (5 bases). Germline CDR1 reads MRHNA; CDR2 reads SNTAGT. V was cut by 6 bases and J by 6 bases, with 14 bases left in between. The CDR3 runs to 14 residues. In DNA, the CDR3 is TGTGCCAGCAGAGCAGGGTTAGAAGCCGGGGAGCTGTTTTTT. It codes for CASRAGLEAGELFF.

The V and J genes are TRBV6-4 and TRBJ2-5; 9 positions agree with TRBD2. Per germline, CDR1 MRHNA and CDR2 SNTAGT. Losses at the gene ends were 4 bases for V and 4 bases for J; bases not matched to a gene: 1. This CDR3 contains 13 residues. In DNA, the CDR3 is TGTGCCAGCAGTGTACTAGCGGGAGAGACCCAGTACTTC. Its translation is CASSVLAGETQYF.

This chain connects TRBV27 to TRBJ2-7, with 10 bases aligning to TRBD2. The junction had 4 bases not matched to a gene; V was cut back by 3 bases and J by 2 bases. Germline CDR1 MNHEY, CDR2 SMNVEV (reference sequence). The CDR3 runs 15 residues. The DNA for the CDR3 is TGTGCCAGCAGTTTGGGTAGCGGGAGGACCTACGAGCAGTACTTC. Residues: CASSLGSGRTYEQYF.

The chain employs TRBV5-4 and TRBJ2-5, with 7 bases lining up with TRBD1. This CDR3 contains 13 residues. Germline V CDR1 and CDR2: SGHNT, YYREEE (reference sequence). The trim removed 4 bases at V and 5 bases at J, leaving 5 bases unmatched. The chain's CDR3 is CASSVTGWETQYF. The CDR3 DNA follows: TGTGCCAGCAGCGTGACAGGGTGGGAGACCCAGTACTTC.

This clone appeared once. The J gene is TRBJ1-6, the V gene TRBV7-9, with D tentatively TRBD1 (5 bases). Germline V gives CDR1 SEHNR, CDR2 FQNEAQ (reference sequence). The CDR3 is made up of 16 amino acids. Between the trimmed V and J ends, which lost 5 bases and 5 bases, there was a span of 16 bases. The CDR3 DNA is TGTGCCAGCAGCGACCGGGACTCATCCCATAATTCACCCCTCCACTTT. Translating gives CASSDRDSSHNSPLHF.

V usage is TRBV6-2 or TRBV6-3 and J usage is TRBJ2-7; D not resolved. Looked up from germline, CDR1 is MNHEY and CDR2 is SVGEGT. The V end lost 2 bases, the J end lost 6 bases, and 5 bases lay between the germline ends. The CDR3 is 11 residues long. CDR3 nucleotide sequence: TGTGCCAGCAGTTACCTTCTCGAGCAGTACTTC. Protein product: CASSYLLEQYF.